This T cell receptor beta chain was sequenced for a study of cytomegalovirus exposure and HLA in healthy donors. Notes on the study in general: TCR beta V segments were, for the most part, productive about 90% or about 30% of the time in an earlier analysis. An apparent linkage of common viral pathogens to several of the most significant clusters emerged in a later analysis. As immune exposure information, only CMV serostatus was available.

The donors, nominally healthy at sampling, likely had unrecorded immune exposures. Primers for the PCR totalled 60 Vbeta and 13 Jbeta. TCRdb's copy holds only in-frame clones and misses some; the assay was immunoSEQ multiplex PCR. Of some 140,000 clones listed, roughly three quarters are singletons. Turning to this clone: The antigen is unknown.

The TCR sequence derives from a young man in good health and CMV-seronegative. Sequencing was carried out using PBMCs.

In DNA, the CDR3 is TGTGCCAGCAGCTTAGGCAGGGCCCAAGAGACCCAGTACTTC. Its protein product is CASSLGRAQETQYF. The chain carries TRBV7-2 and TRBJ2-5; D may be TRBD1 (5 bases). Germline assignment: CDR1 SGHTA and CDR2 FQGNSA. The CDR3 extends over 14 amino acids. Trimming took 1 base from V and 1 from J, leaving 7 bases between them.